These T cell receptor beta chains were read from a single sample in a study of T-cell memory formation after mild COVID-19. TCRdb re-called the 5' RACE reads through MiXCR, storing one row per CDR3 protein. Of approximately 350,000 distinct CDR3 sequences listed, roughly 13% are singletons. Material for sequencing was PBMCs or a T cell subset sorted from them (not recorded which). The receptors come from a man aged 18 to 30 who had mild COVID-19 (a few samples of this study predate the infection). Cell type and time point are not known. CDR3s include the opening cysteine and the closing phenylalanine or tryptophan. The order of the fields is CDR3 protein, CDR3 DNA, V gene, clone size, J gene, D gene. A D gene is named only where the DNA matches it firmly. Where a row states a size, it is once, few, many or the class of an expanded clone; other rows omit it.

cdr3_aa: CASSQDRQETQYF
cdr3_nt: TGTGCCAGCAGCCAAGATCGTCAAGAGACCCAGTACTTC
v_call: TRBV3-1
clone_size: few
j_call: TRBJ2-5
d_call: -

cdr3_aa: CASSLTSGGPNQPQHF
cdr3_nt: TGTGCCAGCAGCTTAACTTCAGGGGGCCCCAATCAGCCCCAGCATTTT
v_call: TRBV5-6
clone_size: -
j_call: TRBJ1-5
d_call: TRBD1

cdr3_aa: CSASGGQGVYTGELFF
cdr3_nt: TGCAGTGCTAGTGGAGGTCAGGGCGTTTACACCGGGGAGCTGTTTTTT
v_call: TRBV20-1
clone_size: few
j_call: TRBJ2-2
d_call: -

cdr3_aa: CASSLGQGRGYTF
cdr3_nt: TGCGCCAGCAGCTTGGGACAGGGACGTGGCTACACCTTC
v_call: TRBV5-1
clone_size: many
j_call: TRBJ1-2
d_call: TRBD1

cdr3_aa: CASSSDERTQYF
cdr3_nt: TGCGCCAGCAGCTCCGATGAGAGGACCCAGTACTTC
v_call: TRBV5-1
clone_size: -
j_call: TRBJ2-5
d_call: -

cdr3_aa: CSARRPRTGGGNEQFF
cdr3_nt: TGCAGTGCTAGACGACCCAGGACAGGGGGTGGGAATGAGCAGTTCTTC
v_call: TRBV20-1
clone_size: -
j_call: TRBJ2-1
d_call: TRBD1

cdr3_aa: CASSQDGTAYTGELFF
cdr3_nt: TGCGCCAGCAGCCAAGACGGGACAGCCTACACCGGGGAGCTGTTTTTT
v_call: TRBV4-3
clone_size: many
j_call: TRBJ2-2
d_call: TRBD1

cdr3_aa: CASSSRWTVSQPQHF
cdr3_nt: TGTGCCAGCAGCTCGCGGTGGACAGTTTCTCAGCCCCAGCATTTT
v_call: TRBV6-5
clone_size: few
j_call: TRBJ1-5
d_call: -

cdr3_aa: CASSYTATGGFAEAFF
cdr3_nt: TGTGCCAGCAGTTACACGGCGACGGGAGGATTCGCTGAAGCTTTCTTT
v_call: TRBV6-5
clone_size: -
j_call: TRBJ1-1
d_call: -

cdr3_aa: CASTPRGGPDGNTIYF
cdr3_nt: TGTGCCAGCACCCCCCGGGGGGGTCCGGACGGAAACACCATATATTTT
v_call: TRBV12-3/TRBV12-4
clone_size: -
j_call: TRBJ1-3
d_call: -

cdr3_aa: CASSFSAQAEKLFF
cdr3_nt: TGTGCCAGCAGCTTCTCGGCACAGGCTGAAAAACTGTTTTTT
v_call: TRBV7-9
clone_size: -
j_call: TRBJ1-4
d_call: -

cdr3_aa: CSVEGRGDGETQYF
cdr3_nt: TGCAGCGTTGAAGGGCGGGGGGACGGAGAGACCCAGTACTTC
v_call: TRBV29-1
clone_size: -
j_call: TRBJ2-5
d_call: TRBD2

cdr3_aa: CASSARILDTGELFF
cdr3_nt: TGTGCCAGCAGCGCCCGAATCCTGGACACCGGGGAGCTGTTTTTT
v_call: TRBV9
clone_size: few
j_call: TRBJ2-2
d_call: -

cdr3_aa: CASSSRSSGSSYEQYF
cdr3_nt: TGTGCCAGCAGCTCAAGAAGCAGTGGGAGCTCCTACGAGCAGTACTTC
v_call: TRBV7-9
clone_size: -
j_call: TRBJ2-7
d_call: -

cdr3_aa: CASSQGNLETDTQYF
cdr3_nt: TGTGCCAGCAGCCAAGGAAATCTAGAGACGGATACGCAGTATTTT
v_call: TRBV3-1
clone_size: many
j_call: TRBJ2-3
d_call: -

cdr3_aa: CASSQDLASTDTQYF
cdr3_nt: TGCGCCAGCAGCCAAGATCTGGCTTCCACAGATACGCAGTATTTT
v_call: TRBV4-3
clone_size: many
j_call: TRBJ2-3
d_call: -

cdr3_aa: CASTHRAGVFF
cdr3_nt: TGTGCCAGCACCCATCGTGCGGGAGTGTTCTTC
v_call: TRBV12-3/TRBV12-4
clone_size: few
j_call: TRBJ2-1
d_call: TRBD2

cdr3_aa: CASSEDSNQETQYF
cdr3_nt: TGTGCCAGCAGCGAGGACAGCAACCAAGAGACCCAGTACTTC
v_call: TRBV7-3
clone_size: -
j_call: TRBJ2-5
d_call: -

cdr3_aa: CASSYSSDGGAFF
cdr3_nt: TGTGCCAGCAGTTACTCGAGCGATGGGGGAGCTTTCTTT
v_call: TRBV6-2/TRBV6-3
clone_size: few
j_call: TRBJ1-1
d_call: -

cdr3_aa: CASSLTFQETQYF
cdr3_nt: TGTGCCAGCAGCCTTACGTTCCAAGAGACCCAGTACTTC
v_call: TRBV7-3
clone_size: few
j_call: TRBJ2-5
d_call: -

cdr3_aa: CASRPRLGNGYTF
cdr3_nt: TGTGCCAGCAGACCACGTTTGGGGAACGGCTACACCTTC
v_call: TRBV9
clone_size: -
j_call: TRBJ1-2
d_call: -

cdr3_aa: CASSYRDRGEQFF
cdr3_nt: TGTGCCAGCAGTTACCGGGACAGAGGTGAGCAGTTCTTC
v_call: TRBV6-2/TRBV6-3
clone_size: -
j_call: TRBJ2-1
d_call: TRBD1

cdr3_aa: CASSRGLALHEQFF
cdr3_nt: TGCGCCAGCAGCAGGGGACTAGCACTCCATGAGCAGTTCTTC
v_call: TRBV5-1
clone_size: -
j_call: TRBJ2-1
d_call: TRBD2

cdr3_aa: CSASSHYSNQPQHF
cdr3_nt: TGCAGTGCTAGTAGTCATTATAGCAATCAGCCCCAGCATTTT
v_call: TRBV20-1
clone_size: few
j_call: TRBJ1-5
d_call: -

cdr3_aa: CASSPWTGSYGYTF
cdr3_nt: TGTGCCAGCAGCCCGTGGACAGGATCTTATGGCTACACCTTC
v_call: TRBV7-9
clone_size: -
j_call: TRBJ1-2
d_call: TRBD1

cdr3_aa: CASSSDRGHGGQFF
cdr3_nt: TGCGCCAGCAGCTCCGACAGGGGGCATGGAGGGCAGTTCTTC
v_call: TRBV5-1
clone_size: -
j_call: TRBJ2-1
d_call: TRBD1

cdr3_aa: CASGPFLAKNIQYF
cdr3_nt: TGTGCCAGTGGGCCTTTCCTAGCCAAAAACATTCAGTACTTC
v_call: TRBV9
clone_size: many
j_call: TRBJ2-4
d_call: -

cdr3_aa: CASTWVSLPNTGELFF
cdr3_nt: TGTGCCAGTACCTGGGTATCGCTCCCGAACACCGGGGAGCTGTTTTTT
v_call: TRBV19
clone_size: many
j_call: TRBJ2-2
d_call: -

cdr3_aa: CSASLGDTEAFF
cdr3_nt: TGCAGTGCTAGTCTGGGGGATACTGAAGCTTTCTTT
v_call: TRBV20-1
clone_size: many
j_call: TRBJ1-1
d_call: -

cdr3_aa: CSAPPGLPSNEQFF
cdr3_nt: TGCAGTGCTCCGCCGGGCCTCCCCTCGAATGAGCAGTTCTTC
v_call: TRBV20-1
clone_size: few
j_call: TRBJ2-1
d_call: -

cdr3_aa: CASIRTPNTGELFF
cdr3_nt: TGTGCCAGCATTCGCACACCGAACACCGGGGAGCTGTTTTTT
v_call: TRBV6-5
clone_size: -
j_call: TRBJ2-2
d_call: -

cdr3_aa: CSAPEGSGNTIYF
cdr3_nt: TGCAGTGCTCCCGAAGGGTCTGGAAACACCATATATTTT
v_call: TRBV20-1
clone_size: few
j_call: TRBJ1-3
d_call: -

cdr3_aa: CASTLGSEAFF
cdr3_nt: TGTGCCAGCACCCTCGGGAGTGAAGCTTTCTTT
v_call: TRBV6-5
clone_size: few
j_call: TRBJ1-1
d_call: -

cdr3_aa: CASTPAGGYNEQFF
cdr3_nt: TGTGCCAGCACCCCCGCGGGAGGTTACAATGAGCAGTTCTTC
v_call: TRBV12-3/TRBV12-4
clone_size: -
j_call: TRBJ2-1
d_call: TRBD2

cdr3_aa: CASMGRGSGYTF
cdr3_nt: TGTGCCAGCATGGGCAGGGGGAGCGGCTACACCTTC
v_call: TRBV6-6
clone_size: -
j_call: TRBJ1-2
d_call: TRBD1

cdr3_aa: CASSPPGLAGGRETQYF
cdr3_nt: TGTGCCAGCTCACCACCAGGACTAGCGGGGGGCAGAGAGACCCAGTACTTC
v_call: TRBV18
clone_size: -
j_call: TRBJ2-5
d_call: TRBD2

cdr3_aa: CASSGLINYGYTF
cdr3_nt: TGTGCCAGCAGTGGACTGATTAACTATGGCTACACCTTC
v_call: TRBV6-1
clone_size: few
j_call: TRBJ1-2
d_call: -

cdr3_aa: CASSGGLAGNTGELFF
cdr3_nt: TGCGCCAGCAGCGGGGGACTAGCGGGGAACACCGGGGAGCTGTTTTTT
v_call: TRBV5-1
clone_size: -
j_call: TRBJ2-2
d_call: TRBD2

cdr3_aa: CASSRRGPDTEAFF
cdr3_nt: TGTGCCAGCAGCCGCCGGGGGCCGGACACTGAAGCTTTCTTT
v_call: TRBV5-6
clone_size: many
j_call: TRBJ1-1
d_call: -

cdr3_aa: CSVEDPSGNTIYF
cdr3_nt: TGCAGCGTTGAAGATCCCTCTGGAAACACCATATATTTT
v_call: TRBV29-1
clone_size: few
j_call: TRBJ1-3
d_call: -